Listed below are T cell receptor beta chains from one sample, sequenced in a study of metastatic and nonmetastatic thyroid tumors. TCRdb recomputed clones from the PCR reads via MiXCR. The sample gives about 22,000 clones, 18% of which show up once; approximately 2.7% is in the top ten. Sequencing was carried out using adjacent normal tissue. The receptors were gathered from a male donor with papillary thyroid cancer or a benign thyroid nodule (not recorded which). Some clones in this sample may be carry-over from other donors' samples. Each CDR3 is given with its conserved first and last residue. The D gene is left open where the match is weak. Size values are once, few and many counts, or a class for expanded clones, and some rows have none.

CDR3: CASREYGQGGYEQYF
DNA: TGTGCCAGTAGGGAGTACGGGCAGGGCGGATACGAGCAGTACTTC
D: .
V: TRBV19
size: many
J: TRBJ2-7

CDR3: CASSPRQSLIANYGYTF
DNA: TGTGCCAGCAGTCCGCGACAGTCCCTAATTGCTAACTATGGCTACACCTTC
D: .
V: TRBV27
size: medium-sized
J: TRBJ1-2

CDR3: CSARGGTGEGNQYQHF
DNA: TGCAGTGCTAGAGGTGGGACAGGGGAAGGCAATCAGTACCAGCATTTT
D: TRBD1
V: TRBV20-1
size: .
J: TRBJ1-5

CDR3: CASSLVFGWDNEQFF
DNA: TGTGCCAGCAGCTTAGTGTTTGGGTGGGACAATGAGCAGTTCTTC
D: .
V: TRBV7-8
size: many
J: TRBJ2-1

CDR3: CAGCTQSPTNTQYF
DNA: TGTGCCGGATGTACCCAATCCCCCACAAATACGCAGTATTTT
D: .
V: TRBV2
size: few
J: TRBJ2-3

CDR3: CASSLASQRNTDTQYF
DNA: TGTGCCAGCAGCTTAGCGTCCCAGAGGAACACAGATACGCAGTATTTT
D: .
V: TRBV7-8
size: many
J: TRBJ2-3

CDR3: CASTFGGFPDTQYF
DNA: TGTGCCAGCACCTTTGGAGGGTTTCCCGATACGCAGTATTTT
D: .
V: TRBV5-6
size: .
J: TRBJ2-3

CDR3: CATSREWGDTDTQYF
DNA: TGTGCCACCAGCAGAGAATGGGGAGACACAGATACGCAGTATTTT
D: .
V: TRBV15
size: .
J: TRBJ2-3

CDR3: CASSVAPTVSSTDTQYF
DNA: TGTGCCAGCAGCGTAGCTCCGACAGTCTCTAGCACAGATACGCAGTATTTT
D: .
V: TRBV9
size: .
J: TRBJ2-3

CDR3: CASSYSRWGQDSVYSPLHF
DNA: TGTGCCAGCAGTTATTCAAGGTGGGGACAGGACTCCGTATACTCACCCCTCCACTTT
D: TRBD1
V: TRBV6-9
size: medium-sized
J: TRBJ1-6

CDR3: CASSWDRGSRQYF
DNA: TGTGCCAGCAGCTGGGACAGAGGTTCACGACAGTACTTC
D: TRBD1
V: TRBV11-3
size: .
J: TRBJ2-7

CDR3: CASNSPRAVGYTF
DNA: TGTGCCAGTAACAGTCCCAGGGCGGTTGGCTACACCTTC
D: .
V: TRBV19
size: once
J: TRBJ1-2

CDR3: CAGSPDSGGGGGELFF
DNA: TGTGCCGGATCCCCCGACAGCGGGGGGGGTGGCGGGGAGCTGTTTTTT
D: TRBD2
V: TRBV2
size: many
J: TRBJ2-2

CDR3: CSASREWIHEQSF
DNA: TGCAGTGCTAGCCGGGAGTGGATCCATGAGCAGTCCTTC
D: .
V: TRBV20-1
size: many
J: TRBJ2-1

CDR3: CATRDFLDGGGETQYF
DNA: TGTGCCACCCGTGATTTCTTAGACGGGGGAGGCGAGACCCAGTACTTC
D: .
V: TRBV24-1
size: .
J: TRBJ2-5

CDR3: CASRSSGVSNQPQHF
DNA: TGTGCCAGCAGGAGCTCAGGGGTTAGCAATCAGCCCCAGCATTTT
D: .
V: TRBV2
size: few
J: TRBJ1-5

CDR3: CASSLSTEAFF
DNA: TGTGCCAGCAGTTTAAGCACTGAAGCTTTCTTT
D: .
V: TRBV12-3/TRBV12-4
size: few
J: TRBJ1-1

CDR3: CASSETGRNTEAFF
DNA: TGTGCCAGCAGCGAGACAGGGAGGAACACTGAAGCTTTCTTT
D: TRBD1
V: TRBV7-3
size: many
J: TRBJ1-1

CDR3: CASSLGQGGYEQYF
DNA: TGTGCCAGCAGCTTAGGACAGGGTGGGTACGAGCAGTACTTC
D: TRBD1
V: TRBV3-1
size: many
J: TRBJ2-7

CDR3: CSVAKGSSYEQYF
DNA: TGCAGCGTTGCCAAGGGGAGCTCCTACGAGCAGTACTTC
D: .
V: TRBV29-1
size: many
J: TRBJ2-7

CDR3: CASSPRTGGGMTQYF
DNA: TGTGCCAGCAGCCCACGGACAGGGGGTGGTATGACGCAGTATTTT
D: TRBD1
V: TRBV9
size: many
J: TRBJ2-3

CDR3: CASSSSQREPPNEQFF
DNA: TGTGCCAGCAGCTCTTCTCAGCGGGAGCCTCCGAATGAGCAGTTCTTC
D: TRBD2
V: TRBV11-2
size: medium-sized
J: TRBJ2-1

CDR3: CASSTDRGRDSPLHF
DNA: TGTGCCAGCAGTACCGACAGGGGGCGAGATTCACCCCTCCACTTT
D: TRBD1
V: TRBV6-1
size: few
J: TRBJ1-6

CDR3: CASSPGRSSTDTQYF
DNA: TGTGCCAGCAGTCCTGGACGGTCTAGCACGGATACGCAGTATTTT
D: .
V: TRBV6-1
size: few
J: TRBJ2-3

CDR3: CAWSGGSYNEQFF
DNA: TGTGCCTGGAGTGGGGGTTCCTACAATGAGCAGTTCTTC
D: .
V: TRBV30
size: many
J: TRBJ2-1

CDR3: CSARETGGFSDSPLHF
DNA: TGCAGTGCTAGAGAAACAGGGGGCTTTTCAGATTCACCCCTCCACTTT
D: TRBD1
V: TRBV20-1
size: .
J: TRBJ1-6

CDR3: CSAPSGGRDYTQYF
DNA: TGCAGTGCTCCCAGCGGGGGGCGAGATTATACGCAGTATTTT
D: TRBD2
V: TRBV20-1
size: many
J: TRBJ2-3

CDR3: CASSVVAGGDTQYF
DNA: TGTGCCAGCAGCGTAGTAGCGGGGGGAGATACGCAGTATTTT
D: TRBD2
V: TRBV9
size: many
J: TRBJ2-3

CDR3: CASSLRTGVVFLTEAFF
DNA: TGTGCCAGCAGCTTGAGGACAGGGGTCGTCTTTTTAACTGAAGCTTTCTTT
D: TRBD1
V: TRBV5-4
size: many
J: TRBJ1-1

CDR3: CASTAGRISTEAFF
DNA: TGTGCCAGCACGGCAGGGAGGATTTCCACTGAAGCTTTCTTT
D: .
V: TRBV28
size: few
J: TRBJ1-1

CDR3: CATSDADRPPDTQYF
DNA: TGTGCCACCAGTGATGCGGACAGGCCCCCAGATACGCAGTATTTT
D: TRBD1
V: TRBV24-1
size: many
J: TRBJ2-3

CDR3: CASSSPGTGDSPLHF
DNA: TGTGCCAGCAGCTCCCCCGGGACAGGGGACTCACCCCTCCACTTT
D: TRBD1
V: TRBV11-1
size: medium-sized
J: TRBJ1-6

CDR3: CASSQGFGTAVGGYTF
DNA: TGCGCCAGCAGCCAAGGATTTGGGACAGCAGTGGGTGGCTACACCTTC
D: TRBD1
V: TRBV4-3
size: many
J: TRBJ1-2

CDR3: CASSLQGLSGGDTDTRYF
DNA: TGTGCCAGCAGCCTCCAGGGACTATCGGGAGGTGACACAGATACGCGGTATTTT
D: TRBD2
V: TRBV11-2
size: .
J: TRBJ2-3

CDR3: CASRGVNTEAFF
DNA: TGTGCCAGCAGAGGGGTGAACACTGAAGCTTTCTTT
D: .
V: TRBV9
size: few
J: TRBJ1-1

CDR3: CASLGTGGGWYQETQYF
DNA: TGCGCCAGCCTCGGGACTGGCGGGGGCTGGTACCAAGAGACCCAGTACTTC
D: .
V: TRBV10-1
size: .
J: TRBJ2-5

CDR3: CASSIQRNTEAFF
DNA: TGTGCCAGTAGTATACAGCGGAACACTGAAGCTTTCTTT
D: .
V: TRBV19
size: medium-sized
J: TRBJ1-1